The 25 T cell receptor beta chains presented below share a single source sample, sequenced in a study of blood T cell repertoires in COVID-19. The table came from immunoSEQ multiplex PCR; TCRdb's copy has only in-frame clones and leaves some out. The sample holds about 250,000 clones, 86% seen once. Sequencing was performed on PBMCs or T cells enriched from blood (not recorded which). Receptors were obtained from a man aged 35 to 55 who had recovered from COVID-19.

The chain employs TRBV3-1 (or the pseudogene TRBV3-2) and TRBJ2-1, with a tentative D call TRBD2 (5 bases). Germline V gene lookup returns CDR1 LGHDT and CDR2 YNNKEL (reference sequence). V lost 4 bases and J lost 4, with 8 bases in between. The CDR3 spans 13 residues. The CDR3 DNA sequence: TGTGCCAGCAGCCTAGGACTTTACAATGAGCAGTTCTTC. It specifies CASSLGLYNEQFF.

CDR3 in DNA: TGTGCCAGCAGTCCCAGGACAGGGGCAAACAATGGCTACACCTTC. Translated, it gives CASSPRTGANNGYTF. The chain is built from TRBV7-8 and TRBJ1-2, with 9 nucleotides matching TRBD1. CDR1 is SGHVS, CDR2 FQNEAQ, per germline. Trimming at V came to 6 bases and at J to 6 bases, leaving 11 bases not matched to a gene. This CDR3 spans 15 amino acids.

The CDR3 region has the DNA TGTGCCAGCTCACCAGCCCGGGAAGAGCCCCTCCACTTT. Translation gives CASSPAREEPLHF. The gene calls are TRBV18 and TRBJ1-6; D unclear. The V end was cut by 2 bases, the J end by 13 bases, with 12 bases between. The CDR3 is 13 residues long. Looked up from germline, CDR1 is KGHSH and CDR2 is LQKENI.

The rearrangement links TRBV4-1 to TRBJ2-7, with D maybe TRBD1 (5 bases). The V gene lost 1 base and the J gene lost 3 bases, with 10 bases spanning the gap. CDR1 and CDR2 (germline): MGHRA, YSYEKL. The CDR3 consists of 14 residues. The CDR3 sequence is CASSQGVGVYEQYF. In DNA, the CDR3 is TGCGCCAGCAGCCAAGGAGTAGGGGTCTACGAGCAGTACTTC.

The V and J genes are TRBV11-1 and TRBJ2-7; TRBD1 matches at 9 bases. The CDR3 runs 15 residues. J gave up 5 bases and V 5 bases, and 10 bases lay outside the gene matches. Germline V gene lookup returns CDR1 SGHAT and CDR2 FQDESV (reference sequence). The CDR3 loop is CASSITGTGIHEQYF. CDR3 coding DNA: TGTGCCAGCAGCATCACCGGGACAGGGATCCACGAGCAGTACTTC.

The chain recombines TRBV5-1 with TRBJ1-3, with 7 bases fitting TRBD1. CDR1 is SGHRS, CDR2 YFSETQ, per germline. There are 17 residues in the CDR3. V was clipped by 4 bases and J by 2 bases; unmatched bases: 12. CDR3 sequence (DNA): TGCGCCAGCAGCACTTTCTCACAGGGGAGTACTGGAAACACCATATATTTT. Its protein product is CASSTFSQGSTGNTIYF.

The chain joins TRBV5-1 to TRBJ1-5; D gene uncertain. The germline V and J ends were trimmed by 2 bases and 3 bases, with 9 bases remaining between them. The CDR3 length is 14 residues. From germline, CDR1 is SGHRS and CDR2 YFSETQ. Here the CDR3 reads CASSFGGDNQPQHF. CDR3 nucleotides: TGCGCCAGCAGCTTCGGCGGGGACAATCAGCCCCAGCATTTT.

Details on this clone: Other DNA sequences from this sample encode an identical CDR3 as well. The V gene is TRBV7-9, the J gene TRBJ2-7, with a weak D call TRBD1 (6 bases). V was shortened by 5 bases and J by 4 bases, with 9 bases between the two germline ends. Germline-derived CDR1 and CDR2 are SEHNR and FQNEAQ (reference sequence). This CDR3 is built from 12 residues. This CDR3 reads CASSPTGYEQYF. The CDR3 DNA is TGTGCCAGCAGCCCCACAGGGTACGAGCAGTACTTC.

The J gene is TRBJ2-7, the V gene TRBV19, with 9 positions matching TRBD1. The CDR3 is 15 residues long. Germline trimming cut 3 bases from V and 4 bases from J; bases unmatched to any gene: 7. Per germline, CDR1 LNHDA and CDR2 SQIVND (reference sequence). CDR3 sequence reads: CASSISGTGIYEQYF. CDR3 in DNA: TGTGCCAGTAGTATTTCCGGGACAGGGATTTACGAGCAGTACTTC.

This clone appeared once. This chain uses TRBV5-4 with TRBJ1-1; 7 bases are shared with TRBD1. This CDR3 spans 14 amino acids. Germline assignment: CDR1 SGHNT and CDR2 YYREEE (reference sequence). V dropped 1 base and J dropped 8; count of bases not matched to a gene: 8. CDR3 loop: CASSLYGDRREAFF. The CDR3 DNA reads as TGTGCCAGCAGCTTGTATGGGGACAGAAGAGAAGCTTTCTTT.

V is TRBV30 and J is TRBJ1-1; TRBD1 is a possible D gene (6 bases). The CDR3 spans 13 residues. V lost 0 bases and J lost 8, with 13 bases in between. Germline V gene sequence: CDR1 GTSNPN, CDR2 SVGIG (reference sequence). The CDR3 loop is CAWSVIEQGEAFF. The CDR3, as DNA: TGTGCCTGGAGTGTAATTGAGCAGGGGGAAGCTTTCTTT.

This chain links TRBV30 with TRBJ2-2; D may be TRBD2 (6 bases). V was clipped by 2 bases and J by 1 base, with 14 bases between them. This CDR3 spans 16 amino acids. CDR1 is GTSNPN and CDR2 is SVGIG in the germline V gene (reference sequence). In DNA, the CDR3 is TGTGCCTGGAGTCGCGGGGTGGCGGGGAACACCGGGGAGCTGTTTTTT. Translation gives CAWSRGVAGNTGELFF.

This clone was picked up a small number of times. Distinct nucleotide sequences in the sample also encode this CDR3. The chain employs TRBV10-3 and TRBJ1-1; D ambiguous. Trimming stripped 6 bases from V and 0 bases from J, with 8 bases between. The CDR3 extends over 13 amino acids. CDR1 ENHRY and CDR2 SYGVKD come from the germline V gene. The CDR3 DNA reads as TGTGCCATCAGGCGGGAGTTGAACACTGAAGCTTTCTTT. Its translation: CAIRRELNTEAFF.

V usage is TRBV4-3 and J usage is TRBJ1-2, with 7 bases aligning to TRBD1. Germline V gene data show CDR1 as LGHNA and CDR2 as YSLEER. The CDR3 has 12 residues. J lost 14 bases, V lost 0 bases, and 6 bases had no gene match. Here the CDR3 reads CASSQDTTGFTF. CDR3 DNA: TGCGCCAGCAGCCAAGATACGACAGGGTTTACCTTC.

V is TRBV7-2 and J is TRBJ2-5; the D is unclear. CDR1 SGHTA and CDR2 FQGNSA come from the germline V gene. This CDR3 region has 12 residues. Trimming pared 1 base from V and 5 bases from J, leaving 5 bases between. The CDR3 sequence: CASSLVGETQYF. CDR3 coding DNA: TGTGCCAGCAGCTTAGTGGGCGAGACCCAGTACTTC.

This clone was detected once. This chain links TRBV3-1 (or the pseudogene TRBV3-2) with TRBJ2-5, with D perhaps TRBD1 (5 bases). The CDR3 is 14 amino acids. V was clipped by 0 bases and J by 5 bases, with 10 bases between them. CDR1 and CDR2 from the germline V gene are LGHDT and YNNKEL (reference sequence). The CDR3 nucleotides read TGTGCCAGCAGCCAAGAGGCCCAGGGCGAGACCCAGTACTTC. Its protein is CASSQEAQGETQYF.

The V call is TRBV5-1, the J call TRBJ2-2; TRBD2 matches 10 bases. Germline values: CDR1 SGHRS, CDR2 YFSETQ. The CDR3 has 17 amino acids. V was pared by 0 bases and J by 6 bases, with 8 bases of the junction left unmatched. CDR3 protein: CASSLGLAGGGAGELFF. The CDR3 DNA reads as TGCGCCAGCAGCTTGGGACTAGCGGGCGGCGGAGCCGGGGAGCTGTTTTTT.

The genes are TRBV25-1 and TRBJ1-4; 9 bases line up with TRBD1. This CDR3 contains 14 residues. Per germline, CDR1 MGHDK and CDR2 SYGVNS. V lost 5 bases to trimming and J lost 5 bases; unmatched junction nucleotides: 3. In nucleotides, the CDR3 is TGTGCCAGCAGTTCCGGGACAGGGAATGAAAAACTGTTTTTT. Amino acids: CASSSGTGNEKLFF.

The chain joins TRBV2 to TRBJ1-1; possibly TRBD1 for D (6 bases). Germline loops: CDR1 SNHLY, CDR2 FYNNEI. The V and J ends lost 2 bases and 1 base respectively, with 11 bases between them. The CDR3 extends over 15 amino acids. CDR3 coding DNA: TGTGCCAGCAGTGAATTGGGGGCGCAGAACACTGAAGCTTTCTTT. Translation gives CASSELGAQNTEAFF.

The chain has TRBV5-4 and TRBJ1-6, with TRBD1 identical over 7 bases. Germline CDR1 reads SGHNT; CDR2 reads YYREEE (reference sequence). The CDR3 contains 15 residues. The V gene end was trimmed by 0 bases and the J gene end by 6 bases; junction bases not matched to a gene: 3. In DNA form, the CDR3 reads TGTGCCAGCAGCTTGGGACAGGGTAGTAATTCACCCCTCCACTTT. Its translation is CASSLGQGSNSPLHF.

The table lists this clone with a count of one. The CDR3 is CASSPLETQYF. CDR3 coding DNA: TGTGCCAGCAGCCCCCTGGAGACCCAGTACTTC. The chain is built from TRBV7-2 and TRBJ2-5; D ambiguous. The ends were cut back, 5 bases at V and 5 bases at J, with 6 bases in the middle. Germline CDR1 is SGHTA and CDR2 is FQGNSA. The CDR3 runs to 11 residues. The full variable domain, rest sourced from reference TRBV7-2 and TRBJ2-5, is GAGVSQSPSNKVTEKGKDVELRCDPISGHTALYWYRQSLGQGLEFLIYFQGNSAPDKSGLPSDRFSAERTGGSVSTLTIQRTQQEDSAVYLCASSPLETQYFGPGTRLLVL.

The chain carries TRBV11-2 and TRBJ1-6; perhaps TRBD1 as D (5 bases). Germline CDR1 and CDR2: SGHAT and FQNNGV. The CDR3 covers 15 residues. The germline V and J ends were trimmed by 3 bases and 1 base, with 7 bases remaining between them. The CDR3 here is CASSFGGSYNSPLHF. The CDR3 bases are TGTGCCAGCAGCTTTGGGGGGTCCTATAATTCACCCCTCCACTTT.

The J gene is TRBJ1-4, the V gene TRBV30, with TRBD1 matching over 7 bases. The length of the CDR3 is 15 residues. Germline V gene data show CDR1 as GTSNPN and CDR2 as SVGIG (reference sequence). V shed 5 bases and J 11 bases; nucleotides not matched to a gene: 17. CDR3 region: CAWSYKDRDLTKLFF. CDR3 bases: TGTGCCTGGTCCTATAAAGACAGGGACTTAACGAAACTGTTTTTT. The full variable domain, rest sourced from reference TRBV30 and TRBJ1-4, is SQTIHQWPATLVQPVGSPLSLECTVEGTSNPNLYWYRQAAGRGLQLLFYSVGIGQISSEVPQNLSASRPQDRQFILSSKKLLLSDSGFYLCAWSYKDRDLTKLFFGSGTQLSVL.

This chain connects TRBV27 to TRBJ1-1; D remains unclear. Trimming pared 4 bases from V and 2 bases from J, leaving 8 bases between. The CDR3 extends over 13 amino acids. Germline V gene lookup returns CDR1 MNHEY and CDR2 SMNVEV (reference sequence). The CDR3 sequence is CASSWAGNTEAFF. The CDR3, as DNA: TGTGCCAGCAGTTGGGCGGGAAACACTGAAGCTTTCTTT.

The chain uses TRBV10-3 and TRBJ1-3; 8 bases are a match to TRBD1. After removal of 6 bases from V and 3 bases from J, the junction contained 4 bases not matched to a gene. Per germline, CDR1 ENHRY and CDR2 SYGVKD. The CDR3 is 14 residues long. CDR3 protein: CAISQGAGGNTIYF. The DNA for the CDR3 is TGTGCCATCAGCCAGGGGGCTGGTGGAAACACCATATATTTT.